The 20 T cell receptor beta chains reported below all come from one sample, sequenced in a study of cytotoxic CD8 clonotypes in ibrutinib-treated CLL. Clones were sequenced by immunoSEQ multiplex PCR, and TCRdb holds only the in-frame ones, with some missing. The table has about 160,000 clones, around 80% seen once. The sequenced sample was PBMCs, obtained after 24 months of ibrutinib treatment. These TCRs come from a human donor with chronic lymphocytic leukemia.

The chain couples TRBV5-8 to TRBJ2-7; TRBD1 or TRBD2 may be the D gene (6 bases each). The germline V gene has CDR1 SGHTS and CDR2 YDEGEE. The CDR3 runs 16 residues. The V end was cut by 0 bases, the J end by 5 bases, with 18 bases between. CDR3 coding DNA: TGTGCCAGCAGCTTGGACGGGGGCCCGGGTGGGGACGAGCAGTACTTC. As protein: CASSLDGGPGGDEQYF. Based on the CDR3 plus reference TRBV5-8 and TRBJ2-7, the full variable domain is EAGVTQSPTHLIKTRGQQATLRCSPISGHTSVYWYQQALGLGLQFLLWYDEGEERNRGNFPPRFSGRQFPNYSSELNVNALELEDSALYLCASSLDGGPGGDEQYFGPGTRLTVT.

The chain has TRBV27 and TRBJ2-3; D unresolved. V was clipped by 6 bases and J by 0 bases, with 16 bases between them. Germline CDR1 is MNHEY and CDR2 is SMNVEV (reference sequence). This CDR3 is 16 amino acids long. This CDR3 reads CASRNRPGYSTDTQYF. In DNA, the CDR3 is TGTGCCAGCAGAAATAGGCCGGGTTATAGCACAGATACGCAGTATTTT.

This clone has just one count. This chain connects TRBV19 to TRBJ2-2; D is uncertain. The V gene lost 6 bases and the J gene lost 5 bases, with 7 bases spanning the gap. CDR1 is LNHDA and CDR2 is SQIVND in the germline V gene (reference sequence). CDR3 size: 12 residues. The CDR3: CASSPRTGELFF. Written as DNA, the CDR3 is TGTGCCAGTAGCCCTCGGACCGGGGAGCTGTTTTTT.

V and J are TRBV7-3 and TRBJ2-3, with D possibly TRBD1 on 6 matching bases. Per germline, CDR1 SGHTA and CDR2 FQGTGA. The CDR3 is made up of 15 amino acids. V was pared by 4 bases and J by 2 bases, with 13 bases between. The CDR3, as DNA: TGTGCCAGCAGCTCACAGGGCTTGGTCACAGATACGCAGTATTTT. Translating it yields CASSSQGLVTDTQYF.

V is TRBV7-9 and J is TRBJ1-6, with no clear D. V gave up 3 bases and J gave up 0 bases, with 9 bases separating them. Germline CDR1 SEHNR, CDR2 FQNEAQ (reference sequence). The CDR3 spans 16 residues. This chain's CDR3 is CASSLIRGSYNSPLHF. The CDR3 bases are TGTGCCAGCAGCTTGATTCGGGGCTCCTATAATTCACCCCTCCACTTT.

The chain joins TRBV13 to TRBJ1-1; D call uncertain. In germline, CDR1 is PRHDT, CDR2 FYEKMQ (reference sequence). CDR3 length equals 15 residues. Trimming left V 2 bases short and J 11 bases short, with 21 bases between. The CDR3 region is CASSLSGRVKKKAFF. The DNA for the CDR3 is TGTGCCAGCAGCTTATCCGGTCGGGTAAAGAAAAAGGCTTTCTTT.

As for this clone: The sample contains more than one DNA sequence encoding this CDR3. The chain employs TRBV6-5 and TRBJ2-7; tentative D call: TRBD1 (7 bases). Germline lookup yields CDR1 MNHEY and CDR2 SVGAGI. This CDR3 has 14 residues. V was clipped by 2 bases and J by 4 bases, with 12 bases between them. CDR3 DNA sequence: TGTGCCAGCAGTTACAGGCAGGGGGGATACGAGCAGTACTTC. Its translation: CASSYRQGGYEQYF.

The chain employs TRBV27 and TRBJ2-7; TRBD1 agrees at 12 bases. Trimming at V came to 4 bases and at J to 0 bases, leaving 16 bases not matched to a gene. CDR1 MNHEY and CDR2 SMNVEV come from the germline V gene (reference sequence). The CDR3 is made up of 20 amino acids. The CDR3, as DNA: TGTGCCAGCAGTTCCAGTCCCGGGACAGGGGGCTTATACAGCTCCTACGAGCAGTACTTC. Translating it yields CASSSSPGTGGLYSSYEQYF.

The chain joins TRBV6-4 to TRBJ1-1; a weak D match, TRBD1 (5 bases). Germline values: CDR1 MRHNA, CDR2 SNTAGT. V was pared by 4 bases and J by 1 base, with 13 bases between. The CDR3 length is 15 residues. The DNA for the CDR3 is TGTGCCAGCAGTGCCGGCGGGGGAGGGAACACTGAAGCTTTCTTT. Encoded protein: CASSAGGGGNTEAFF.

Here the CDR3 DNA reads TGTGCCAGCAGCGTAGGACTTACCCAAGAGACCCAGTACTTC. Protein: CASSVGLTQETQYF. The chain uses TRBV9 and TRBJ2-5; D unresolved. The CDR3 is made up of 14 amino acids. The germline CDR1 and CDR2 sequences are SGDLS and YYNGEE. Trimming shortened V by 0 bases and J by 1 base, and 7 bases separated the two germline ends. The variable domain in full, with the rest retrieved from reference TRBV9 and TRBJ2-5, is DSGVTQTPKHLITATGQRVTLRCSPRSGDLSVYWYQQSLDQGLQFLIQYYNGEERAKGNILERFSAQQFPDLHSELNLSSLELGDSALYFCASSVGLTQETQYFGPGTRLLVL.

The chain carries TRBV14 and TRBJ1-5, with 7 bases aligning to TRBD1. Germline CDR1 and CDR2: SGHDN and FVKESK. The CDR3 is made up of 15 amino acids. V lost 4 bases, J lost 1 base, and 4 bases stayed unmatched. The CDR3 spells CASSLGQASNQPQHF. CDR3 bases: TGTGCCAGCAGCCTCGGACAGGCGAGCAATCAGCCCCAGCATTTT.

This sequence joins TRBV5-1 and TRBJ2-7; 10 bases fit TRBD2. CDR3 size: 17 residues. V shed 0 bases, J shed 5 bases, and the junction held 11 bases outside the gene matches. Per germline, CDR1 SGHRS and CDR2 YFSETQ. CDR3 amino acids: CASSLATLAGAKNEQYF. The CDR3 nucleotides read TGCGCCAGCAGCTTGGCCACCCTAGCGGGAGCTAAAAACGAGCAGTACTTC.

The chain uses TRBV30 and TRBJ2-1; no firm D call. V lost 0 bases and J lost 4, with 1 base in between. The germline CDR1 and CDR2 sequences are GTSNPN and SVGIG (reference sequence). The CDR3 is 11 residues long. The CDR3 region is CAWSVYNEQFF. CDR3 sequence (DNA): TGTGCCTGGAGTGTGTACAATGAGCAGTTCTTC.

This chain connects TRBV27 to TRBJ2-3, with D perhaps TRBD1 (5 bases). Trimming left V 5 bases short and J 2 bases short, with 14 bases between. The germline V gene has CDR1 MNHEY and CDR2 SMNVEV (reference sequence). The CDR3 runs 15 residues. CDR3 sequence reads: CASSASGFSTDTQYF. CDR3 DNA: TGTGCCAGCAGTGCCTCAGGGTTCTCCACAGATACGCAGTATTTT.

The V call is TRBV7-9, the J call TRBJ2-1, with D uncertain. This CDR3 region has 13 residues. V was clipped by 3 bases and J by 7 bases, with 10 bases between them. The germline V gene has CDR1 SEHNR and CDR2 FQNEAQ (reference sequence). CDR3 coding DNA: TGTGCCAGCAGCTTCCCCGTACGGAATGAGCAGTTCTTC. Protein product: CASSFPVRNEQFF.

V is TRBV5-1 and J is TRBJ2-1, with D possibly TRBD2 on 5 matching bases. The CDR3 covers 15 residues. Trimming took 2 bases from V and 9 from J, leaving 18 bases between them. Per the germline V gene, CDR1 is SGHRS and CDR2 is YFSETQ. The CDR3 loop is CASSLLGSRAGEQFF. The CDR3 DNA is TGCGCCAGCAGCTTACTTGGGAGCCGTGCGGGTGAGCAGTTCTTC. Full variable domain (missing parts from reference TRBV5-1 and TRBJ2-1): KAGVTQTPRYLIKTRGQQVTLSCSPISGHRSVSWYQQTPGQGLQFLFEYFSETQRNKGNFPGRFSGRQFSNSRSEMNVSTLELGDSALYLCASSLLGSRAGEQFFGPGTRLTVL.

CDR3 in DNA: TGTGCCAGCAGCCGGGGACAGGGGAACTATGGCTACACCTTC. This encodes CASSRGQGNYGYTF. The chain joins TRBV7-9 to TRBJ1-2; 10 nucleotides agree with TRBD1. The trim removed 5 bases at V and 2 bases at J, leaving 2 bases unmatched. This CDR3 spans 14 amino acids. The germline V gene has CDR1 SEHNR and CDR2 FQNEAQ (reference sequence).

The chain combines TRBV11-3 with TRBJ1-1; 7 bases line up with TRBD1. This CDR3 is built from 14 residues. Losses at the gene ends were 4 bases for V and 1 base for J; bases not matched to a gene: 3. Germline CDR1 reads SGHNT; CDR2 reads YENEEA. CDR3 sequence: CASSSGGTNTEAFF. The CDR3 nucleotides read TGTGCCAGCAGCTCAGGGGGTACGAACACTGAAGCTTTCTTT.

This clone has just one count. The J gene is TRBJ2-7, the V gene TRBV7-3; D ambiguous. This CDR3 comprises 15 residues. Between the trimmed V and J ends, which lost 5 bases and 0 bases, there was a span of 14 bases. Germline CDR1 and CDR2: SGHTA and FQGTGA. This chain's CDR3 is CASSPLSAASYEQYF. DNA of the CDR3: TGTGCCAGCAGCCCCCTCTCGGCTGCCTCCTACGAGCAGTACTTC.

The chain is built from TRBV28 and TRBJ2-7; D unresolved. The V end lost 6 bases, the J end lost 3 bases, and 3 bases lay between the germline ends. The CDR3 sequence is 10 residues long. Germline lookup yields CDR1 MDHEN and CDR2 SYDVKM. As DNA, the CDR3 is TGTGCCAGCAGGGACTACGAGCAGTACTTC. It codes for CASRDYEQYF.